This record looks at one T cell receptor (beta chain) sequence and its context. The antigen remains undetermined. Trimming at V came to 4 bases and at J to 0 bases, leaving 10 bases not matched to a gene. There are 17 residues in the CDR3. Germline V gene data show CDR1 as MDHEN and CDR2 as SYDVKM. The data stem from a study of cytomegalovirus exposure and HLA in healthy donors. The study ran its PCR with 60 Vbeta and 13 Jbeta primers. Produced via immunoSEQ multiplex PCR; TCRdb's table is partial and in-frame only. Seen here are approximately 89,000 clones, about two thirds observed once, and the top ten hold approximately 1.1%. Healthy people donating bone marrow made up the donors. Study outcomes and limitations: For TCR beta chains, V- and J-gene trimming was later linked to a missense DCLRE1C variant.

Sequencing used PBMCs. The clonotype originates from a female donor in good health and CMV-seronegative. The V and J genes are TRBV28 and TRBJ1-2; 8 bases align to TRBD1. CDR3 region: CASSSAPGTGTNYGYTF. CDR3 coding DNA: TGTGCCAGCAGTTCGGCCCCTGGGACAGGCACTAACTATGGCTACACCTTC.